Sequencing of this T cell receptor beta chain was carried out in a study of T-cell reconstitution after alpha-beta-depleted transplantation in children. This clonotype was observed at least ten times. The CDR3 has 16 residues. Germline CDR1 reads DFQATT; CDR2 reads SNEGSKA (reference sequence). V lost 2 bases and J lost 0, with 13 bases in between. For TCRbeta, the library was prepared with unique molecular identifiers. TCRdb analysed the PCR reads with MiXCR anew, one entry per CDR3 protein. The sample carries 230,000 or so distinct CDR3 sequences, around 9.7% recorded once. The sequence derives from a human donor who donated a stem cell graft to a child with SCID. The specimen comprised PBMCs from the stem cell graft donor, sampled from the stem cell graft. The chain joins TRBV20-1 to TRBJ2-2; tentatively, D is TRBD1 or TRBD2 (5 bases each). Written as DNA, the CDR3 is TGCAGTGCTAGACCCCCAGAGGGGACGAACACCGGGGAGCTGTTTTTT. Translated, it gives CSARPPEGTNTGELFF.